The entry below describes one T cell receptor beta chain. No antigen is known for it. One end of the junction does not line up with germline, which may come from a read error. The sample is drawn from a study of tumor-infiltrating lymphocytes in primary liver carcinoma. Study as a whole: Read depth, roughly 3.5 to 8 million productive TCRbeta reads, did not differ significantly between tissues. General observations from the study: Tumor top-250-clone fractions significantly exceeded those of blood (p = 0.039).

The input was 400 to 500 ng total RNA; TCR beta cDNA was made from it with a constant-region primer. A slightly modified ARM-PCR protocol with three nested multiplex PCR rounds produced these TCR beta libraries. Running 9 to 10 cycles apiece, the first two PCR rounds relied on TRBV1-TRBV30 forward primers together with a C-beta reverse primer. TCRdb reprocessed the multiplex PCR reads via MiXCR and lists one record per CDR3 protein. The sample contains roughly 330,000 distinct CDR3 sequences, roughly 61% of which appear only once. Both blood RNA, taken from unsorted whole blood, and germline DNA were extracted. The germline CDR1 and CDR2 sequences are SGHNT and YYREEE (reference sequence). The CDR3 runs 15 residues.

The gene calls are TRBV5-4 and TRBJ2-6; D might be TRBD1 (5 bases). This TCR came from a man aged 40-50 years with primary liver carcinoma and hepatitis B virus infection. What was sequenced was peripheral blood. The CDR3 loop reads CASSRRVSGAKVLTF. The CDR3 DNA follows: TGTGCCAGCAGCAGACGGGTTTCTGGGGCCAAAGTCCTGACTTTC.